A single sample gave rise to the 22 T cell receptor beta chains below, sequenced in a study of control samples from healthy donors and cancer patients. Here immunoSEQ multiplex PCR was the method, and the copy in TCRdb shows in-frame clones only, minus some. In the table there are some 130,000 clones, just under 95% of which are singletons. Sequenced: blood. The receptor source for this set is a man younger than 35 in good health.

The CDR3 nucleotides are TGTGCCAGCAGTGAATCTCCTCGGTCGTCCTACGAGCAGTACTTC. Residues: CASSESPRSSYEQYF. The chain links TRBV2 to TRBJ2-7; D not certain. V lost 2 bases and J 1 base, leaving 12 bases between the germline ends. Germline V gives CDR1 SNHLY, CDR2 FYNNEI. The CDR3 loop spans 15 amino acids.

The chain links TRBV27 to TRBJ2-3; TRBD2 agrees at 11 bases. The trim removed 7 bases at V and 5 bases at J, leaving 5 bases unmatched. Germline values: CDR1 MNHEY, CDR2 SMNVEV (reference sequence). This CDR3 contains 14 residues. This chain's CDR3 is CASTPTSGEDTQYF. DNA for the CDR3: TGTGCCAGCACCCCGACTAGCGGGGAAGATACGCAGTATTTT.

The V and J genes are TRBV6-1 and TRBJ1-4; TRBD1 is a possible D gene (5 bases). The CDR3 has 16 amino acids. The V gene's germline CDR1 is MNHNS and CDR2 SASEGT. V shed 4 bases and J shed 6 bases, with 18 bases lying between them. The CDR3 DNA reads TGTGCCAGCAGTGCATTTTTGGGGCCGGGGGATGAAAAACTGTTTTTT. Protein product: CASSAFLGPGDEKLFF.

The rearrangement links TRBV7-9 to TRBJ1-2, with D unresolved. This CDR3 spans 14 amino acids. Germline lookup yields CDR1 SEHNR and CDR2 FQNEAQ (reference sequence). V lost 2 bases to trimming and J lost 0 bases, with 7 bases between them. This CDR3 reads CASSLMVANYGYTF. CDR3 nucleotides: TGTGCCAGCAGCTTAATGGTAGCTAACTATGGCTACACCTTC.

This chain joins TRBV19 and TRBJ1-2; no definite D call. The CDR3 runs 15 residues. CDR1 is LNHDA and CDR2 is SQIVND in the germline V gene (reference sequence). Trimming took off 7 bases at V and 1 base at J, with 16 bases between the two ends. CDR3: CASTNHPGGNYGYTF. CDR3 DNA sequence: TGTGCCAGTACCAACCACCCGGGCGGTAACTATGGCTACACCTTC.

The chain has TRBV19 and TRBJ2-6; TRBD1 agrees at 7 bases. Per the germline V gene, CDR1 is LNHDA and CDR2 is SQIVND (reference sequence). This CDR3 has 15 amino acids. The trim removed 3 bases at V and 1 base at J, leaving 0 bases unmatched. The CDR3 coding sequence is TGTGCCAGTAGTATGACAGGGTCTGGGGCCAACGTCCTGACTTTC. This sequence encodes CASSMTGSGANVLTF.

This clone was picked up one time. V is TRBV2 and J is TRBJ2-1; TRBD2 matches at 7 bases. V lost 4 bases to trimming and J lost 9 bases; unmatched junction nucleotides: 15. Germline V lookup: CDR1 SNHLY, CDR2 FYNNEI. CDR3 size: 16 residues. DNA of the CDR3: TGTGCCAGCAGTGTCGTACTAGCGCCGCTTGGGGGTGAGCAGTTCTTC. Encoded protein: CASSVVLAPLGGEQFF.

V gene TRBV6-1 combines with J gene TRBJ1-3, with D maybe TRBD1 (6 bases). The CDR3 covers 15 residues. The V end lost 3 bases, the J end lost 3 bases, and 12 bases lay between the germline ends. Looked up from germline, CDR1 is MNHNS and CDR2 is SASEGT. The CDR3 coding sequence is TGTGCCAGCAGTGACAGGGGTTTAGGTGGAAACACCATATATTTT. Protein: CASSDRGLGGNTIYF.

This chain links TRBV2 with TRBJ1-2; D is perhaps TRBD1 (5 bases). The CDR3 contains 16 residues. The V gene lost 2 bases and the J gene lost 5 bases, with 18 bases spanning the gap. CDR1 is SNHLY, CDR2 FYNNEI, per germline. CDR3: CASSENNRGVMYGYTF. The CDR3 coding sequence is TGTGCCAGCAGTGAAAATAACCGGGGGGTTATGTATGGCTACACCTTC.

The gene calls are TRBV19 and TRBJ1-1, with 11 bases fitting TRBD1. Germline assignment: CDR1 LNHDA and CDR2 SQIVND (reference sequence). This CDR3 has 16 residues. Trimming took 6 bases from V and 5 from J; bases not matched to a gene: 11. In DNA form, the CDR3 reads TGTGCCAGTAGGACCGGGACAGGGGGGAGGAGGACTGAAGCTTTCTTT. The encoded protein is CASRTGTGGRRTEAFF.

CDR3 region: CASSQEDRGTEQYF. Written as DNA, the CDR3 is TGCGCCAGCAGCCAAGAAGACAGGGGTACCGAGCAGTACTTC. This chain uses TRBV4-1 with TRBJ2-7; 8 bases match TRBD1. The germline CDR1 and CDR2 sequences are MGHRA and YSYEKL. The CDR3 spans 14 residues. Trimming took 0 bases from V and 6 from J; bases not matched to a gene: 4.

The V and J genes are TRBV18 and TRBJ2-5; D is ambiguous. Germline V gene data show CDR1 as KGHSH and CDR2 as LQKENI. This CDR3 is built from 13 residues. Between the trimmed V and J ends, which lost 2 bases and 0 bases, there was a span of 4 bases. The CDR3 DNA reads TGTGCCAGCTCACCAAACCACCAAGAGACCCAGTACTTC. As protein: CASSPNHQETQYF.

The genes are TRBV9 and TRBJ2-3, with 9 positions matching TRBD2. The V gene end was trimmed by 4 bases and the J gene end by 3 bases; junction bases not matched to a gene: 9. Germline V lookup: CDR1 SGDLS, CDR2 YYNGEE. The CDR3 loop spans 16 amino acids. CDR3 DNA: TGTGCCAGCAGCTCCCAAGCGGGGGGTGGGACAGATACGCAGTATTTT. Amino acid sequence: CASSSQAGGGTDTQYF.

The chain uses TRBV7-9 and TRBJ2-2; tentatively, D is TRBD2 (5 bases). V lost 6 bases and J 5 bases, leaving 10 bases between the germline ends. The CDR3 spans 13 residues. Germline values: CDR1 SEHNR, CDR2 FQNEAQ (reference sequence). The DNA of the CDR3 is TGTGCCAGCAGGATCCCGGGAACCGGGGAGCTGTTTTTT. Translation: CASRIPGTGELFF. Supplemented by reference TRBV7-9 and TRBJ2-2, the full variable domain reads DTGVSQNPRHKITKRGQNVTFRCDPISEHNRLYWYRQTLGQGPEFLTYFQNEAQLEKSRLLSDRFSAERPKGSFSTLEIQRTEQGDSAMYLCASRIPGTGELFFGEGSRLTVL.

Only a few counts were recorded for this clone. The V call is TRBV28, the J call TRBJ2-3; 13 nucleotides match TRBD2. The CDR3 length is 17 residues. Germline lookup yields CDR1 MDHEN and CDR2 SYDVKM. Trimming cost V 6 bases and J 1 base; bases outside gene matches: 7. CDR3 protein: CASRKLAGGPRTDTQYF. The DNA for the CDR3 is TGTGCCAGCAGAAAACTAGCGGGGGGGCCCCGCACAGATACGCAGTATTTT.

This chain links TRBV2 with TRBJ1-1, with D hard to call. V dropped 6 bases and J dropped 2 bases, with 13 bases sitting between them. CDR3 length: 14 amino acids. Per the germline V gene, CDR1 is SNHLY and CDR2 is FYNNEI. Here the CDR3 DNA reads TGTGCCAGCAGCCTGCGGTACCTCAACACTGAAGCTTTCTTT. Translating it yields CASSLRYLNTEAFF.

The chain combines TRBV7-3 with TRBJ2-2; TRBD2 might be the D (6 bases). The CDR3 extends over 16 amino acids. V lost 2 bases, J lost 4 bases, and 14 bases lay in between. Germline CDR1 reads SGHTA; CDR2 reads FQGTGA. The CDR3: CASSLFRLEVTGELFF. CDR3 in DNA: TGTGCCAGCAGCTTATTCCGACTAGAGGTCACCGGGGAGCTGTTTTTT.

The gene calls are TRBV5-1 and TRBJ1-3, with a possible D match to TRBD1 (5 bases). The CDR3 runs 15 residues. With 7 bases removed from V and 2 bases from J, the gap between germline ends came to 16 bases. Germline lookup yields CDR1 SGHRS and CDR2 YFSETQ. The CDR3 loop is CASRNPQEAGNTIYF. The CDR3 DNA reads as TGCGCCAGCCGCAATCCACAGGAGGCTGGAAACACCATATATTTT.

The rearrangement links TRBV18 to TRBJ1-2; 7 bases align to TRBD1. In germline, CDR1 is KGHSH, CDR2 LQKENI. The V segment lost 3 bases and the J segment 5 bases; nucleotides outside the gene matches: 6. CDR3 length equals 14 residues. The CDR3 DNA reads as TGTGCCAGCTCACCGGGGACAGTTGAATATGGCTACACCTTC. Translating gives CASSPGTVEYGYTF.

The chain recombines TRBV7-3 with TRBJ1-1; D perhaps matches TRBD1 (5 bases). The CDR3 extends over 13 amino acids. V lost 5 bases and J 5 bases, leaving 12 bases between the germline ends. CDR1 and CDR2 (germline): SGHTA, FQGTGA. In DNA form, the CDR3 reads TGTGCCAGCAGCCCTCAGACAGAGACTGAAGCTTTCTTT. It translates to CASSPQTETEAFF.

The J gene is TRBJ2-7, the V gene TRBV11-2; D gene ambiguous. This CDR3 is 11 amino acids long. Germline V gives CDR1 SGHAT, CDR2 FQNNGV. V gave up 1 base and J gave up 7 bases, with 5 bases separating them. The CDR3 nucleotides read TGTGCCAGCAGCTTAGTTGTGGAGCAGTACTTC. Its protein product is CASSLVVEQYF.

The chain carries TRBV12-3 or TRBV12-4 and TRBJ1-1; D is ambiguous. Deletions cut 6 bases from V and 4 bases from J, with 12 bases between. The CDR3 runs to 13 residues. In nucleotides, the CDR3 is TGTGCCAGCAGCCTGCTAGAGAGCACTGAAGCTTTCTTT. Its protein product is CASSLLESTEAFF.